The entry that follows covers one T cell receptor (beta chain) sequence. Sequencing was performed with immunoSEQ multiplex PCR; in TCRdb, only in-frame clones are kept and a portion is missing. Of roughly 100,000 clones listed, around 90% are singletons. The data were obtained in a study of OX40 agonist ivuxolimab in advanced cancers. CDR1 is SGHTA and CDR2 is FQGNSA in the germline V gene. Unmatched junction bases numbered 8, after V lost 4 bases and J lost 1 base. The length of the CDR3 is 16 residues. This chain links TRBV7-2 with TRBJ2-7; 9 positions match TRBD1. This receptor was taken from an adult with an advanced solid tumor such as melanoma, head and neck, liver or kidney cancer. The starting material was CD4+ or CD8+ T cells sorted from blood, obtained in a trial of the OX40 agonist ivuxolimab. The CDR3 bases are TGTGCCAGCAGCTCTGTCCGGGACAGGGTATCCTACGAGCAGTACTTC. Its protein product is CASSSVRDRVSYEQYF.